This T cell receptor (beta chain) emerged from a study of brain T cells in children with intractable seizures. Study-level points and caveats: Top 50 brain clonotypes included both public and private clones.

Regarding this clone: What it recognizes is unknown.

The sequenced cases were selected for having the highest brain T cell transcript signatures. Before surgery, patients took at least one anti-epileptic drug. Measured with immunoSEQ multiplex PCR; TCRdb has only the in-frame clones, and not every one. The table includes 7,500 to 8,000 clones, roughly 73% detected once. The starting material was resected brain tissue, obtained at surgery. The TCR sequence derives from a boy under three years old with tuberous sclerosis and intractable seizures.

The CDR3 region has the DNA TGTGCCAGCAGCTTAACGGCTAGTAATACGCAGTATTTT. Protein: CASSLTASNTQYF. The chain employs TRBV7-3 and TRBJ2-3, with unresolved D. Deletions cut 0 bases from V and 7 bases from J, with 8 bases between. The CDR3 runs 13 residues. Germline V CDR1 and CDR2: SGHTA, FQGTGA.